Reported below is one T cell receptor beta chain. The data are from a study of shared clonotypes between healthy human individuals. Assay used: immunoSEQ multiplex PCR; TCRdb lists only in-frame clones, some missing. The sample lists about 2.2 million clones; 93% were seen once. This CDR3 region has 14 residues. Germline V CDR1 and CDR2: SQVTM, ANQGSEA. The ends lost 6 bases at V and 2 bases at J; junction bases unmatched: 9. CD8 cells regarded as naive lacked CD45RO, were positively chosen for CCR7, and omitted terminally differentiated effector memory CD45RA+ cells. Sequencing input: naive CD8+ T cells from PBMCs. The rearrangement uses TRBV29-1 and TRBJ2-7; 8 bases agree with TRBD2. This receptor was obtained from a man between 18 and 29 years old in good health. Some clones in this sample may be carry-over from other donors' samples. As DNA, the CDR3 is TGCAGCGTCCGCCGGGGGGGCGCGACCTACGAGCAGTACTTC. This codes for CSVRRGGATYEQYF.